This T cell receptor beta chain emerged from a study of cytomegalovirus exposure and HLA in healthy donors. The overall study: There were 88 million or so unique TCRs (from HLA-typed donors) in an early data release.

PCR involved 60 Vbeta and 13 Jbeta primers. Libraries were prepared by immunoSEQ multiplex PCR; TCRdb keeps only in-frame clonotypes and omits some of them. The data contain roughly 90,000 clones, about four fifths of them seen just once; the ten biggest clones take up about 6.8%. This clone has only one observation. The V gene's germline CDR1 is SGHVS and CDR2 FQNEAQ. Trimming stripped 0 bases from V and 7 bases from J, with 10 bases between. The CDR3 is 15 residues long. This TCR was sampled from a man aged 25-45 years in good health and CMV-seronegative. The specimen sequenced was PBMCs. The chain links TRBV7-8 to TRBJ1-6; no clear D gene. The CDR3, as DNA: TGTGCCAGCAGCTTAGCCGCAGGAAAGAATTCACCCCTCCACTTT. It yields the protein CASSLAAGKNSPLHF.